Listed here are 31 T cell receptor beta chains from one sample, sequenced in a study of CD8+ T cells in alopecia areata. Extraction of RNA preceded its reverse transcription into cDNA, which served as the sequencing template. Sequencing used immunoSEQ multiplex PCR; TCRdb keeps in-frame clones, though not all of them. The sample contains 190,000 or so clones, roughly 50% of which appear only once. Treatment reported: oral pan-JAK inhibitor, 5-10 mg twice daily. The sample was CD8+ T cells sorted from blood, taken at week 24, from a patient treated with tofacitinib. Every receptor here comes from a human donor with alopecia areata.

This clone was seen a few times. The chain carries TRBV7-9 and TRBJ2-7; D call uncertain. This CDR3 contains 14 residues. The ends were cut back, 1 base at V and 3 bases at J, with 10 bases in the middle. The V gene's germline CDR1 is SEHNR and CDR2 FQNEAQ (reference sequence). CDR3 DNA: TGTGCCAGCAGCTTAGAACCACGGTACTACGAGCAGTACTTC. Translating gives CASSLEPRYYEQYF. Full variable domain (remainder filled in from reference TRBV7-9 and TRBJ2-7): DTGVSQNPRHKITKRGQNVTFRCDPISEHNRLYWYRQTLGQGPEFLTYFQNEAQLEKSRLLSDRFSAERPKGSFSTLEIQRTEQGDSAMYLCASSLEPRYYEQYFGPGTRLTVT.

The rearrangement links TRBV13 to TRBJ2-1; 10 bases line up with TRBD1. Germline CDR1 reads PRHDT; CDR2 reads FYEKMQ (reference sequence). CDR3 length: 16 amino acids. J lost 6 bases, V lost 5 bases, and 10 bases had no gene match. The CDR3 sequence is CASSTNRDRGRNEQFF. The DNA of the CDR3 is TGTGCCAGCAGCACCAACCGGGACAGGGGCCGCAATGAGCAGTTCTTC.

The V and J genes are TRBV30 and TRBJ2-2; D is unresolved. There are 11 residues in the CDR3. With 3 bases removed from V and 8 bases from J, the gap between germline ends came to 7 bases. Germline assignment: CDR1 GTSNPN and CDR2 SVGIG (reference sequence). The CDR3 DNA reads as TGTGCCTGGAGCTACGGAGGGGAGCTGTTTTTT. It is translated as CAWSYGGELFF.

The DNA of the CDR3 is TGTGCCAGCACCGCGGATGGGGCTAGCGGCTCCTACGAGCAGTACTTC. This translates into CASTADGASGSYEQYF. This rearrangement joins TRBV7-9 to TRBJ2-7; 7 bases are shared with TRBD2. The V and J ends lost 7 bases and 0 bases, in that order; junction bases with no gene match: 12. Germline V CDR1 and CDR2: SEHNR, FQNEAQ (reference sequence). The CDR3 totals 16 residues.

The DNA of the CDR3 is TGTGCCAGCAGTTTATCGATAAGTGGGTTGCGGACTGAAGCTTTCTTT. Translation: CASSLSISGLRTEAFF. This chain uses TRBV27 with TRBJ1-1; D is unresolved. Germline CDR1 is MNHEY and CDR2 is SMNVEV (reference sequence). V lost 0 bases and J 5 bases, leaving 16 bases between the germline ends. The CDR3 totals 16 residues.

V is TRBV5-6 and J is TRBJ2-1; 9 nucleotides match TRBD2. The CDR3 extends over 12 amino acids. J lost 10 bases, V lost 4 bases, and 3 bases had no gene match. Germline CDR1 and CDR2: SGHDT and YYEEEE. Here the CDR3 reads CASSPLAGEQFF. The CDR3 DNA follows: TGTGCCAGCAGCCCCCTAGCGGGGGAGCAGTTCTTC.

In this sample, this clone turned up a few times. The CDR3 DNA reads TGTGCCAGCAGCTTAGCGAGCTCTGGGGCCAACGTCCTGACTTTC. Encoded protein: CASSLASSGANVLTF. V and J are TRBV7-9 and TRBJ2-6, with D unresolved. The CDR3 loop spans 15 amino acids. Germline V gene data show CDR1 as SEHNR and CDR2 as FQNEAQ (reference sequence). The V end lost 0 bases, the J end lost 0 bases, and 3 bases lay between the germline ends.

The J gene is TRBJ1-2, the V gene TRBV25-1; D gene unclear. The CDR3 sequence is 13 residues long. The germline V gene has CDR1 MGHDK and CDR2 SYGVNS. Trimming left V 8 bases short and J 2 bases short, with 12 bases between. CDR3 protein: CASSSVGNYGYTF. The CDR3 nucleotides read TGTGCCAGCTCTAGCGTGGGAAACTATGGCTACACCTTC.

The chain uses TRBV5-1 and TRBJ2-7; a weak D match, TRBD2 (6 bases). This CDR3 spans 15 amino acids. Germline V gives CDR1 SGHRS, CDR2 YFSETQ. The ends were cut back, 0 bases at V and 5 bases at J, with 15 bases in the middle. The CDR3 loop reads CASSLAAGLGHEQYF. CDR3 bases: TGCGCCAGCAGCTTGGCGGCGGGGCTAGGACACGAGCAGTACTTC.

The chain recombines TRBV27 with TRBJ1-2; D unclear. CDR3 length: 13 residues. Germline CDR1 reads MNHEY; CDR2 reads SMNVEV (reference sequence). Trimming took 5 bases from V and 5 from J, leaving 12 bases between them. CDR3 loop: CASSPFTGYGYTF. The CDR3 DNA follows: TGTGCCAGCAGTCCATTCACGGGATATGGCTACACCTTC.

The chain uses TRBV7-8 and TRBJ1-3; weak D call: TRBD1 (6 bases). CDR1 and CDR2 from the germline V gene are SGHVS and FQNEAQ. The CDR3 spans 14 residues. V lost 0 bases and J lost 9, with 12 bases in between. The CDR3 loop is CASSLASTGSTIYF. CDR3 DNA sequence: TGTGCCAGCAGCTTAGCCTCAACAGGGAGCACCATATATTTT. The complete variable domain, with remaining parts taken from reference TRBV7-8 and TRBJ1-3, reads GAGVSQSPRYKVAKRGQDVALRCDPISGHVSLFWYQQALGQGPEFLTYFQNEAQLDKSGLPSDRFFAERPEGSVSTLKIQRTQQEDSAVYLCASSLASTGSTIYFGEGSWLTVV.

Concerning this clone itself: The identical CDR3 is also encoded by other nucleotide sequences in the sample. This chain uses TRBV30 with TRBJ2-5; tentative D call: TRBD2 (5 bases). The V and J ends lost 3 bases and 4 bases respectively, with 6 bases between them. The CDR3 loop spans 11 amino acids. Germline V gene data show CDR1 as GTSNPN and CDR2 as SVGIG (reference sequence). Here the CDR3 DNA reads TGTGCCTGGAGGGACTTAGAGACCCAGTACTTC. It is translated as CAWRDLETQYF.

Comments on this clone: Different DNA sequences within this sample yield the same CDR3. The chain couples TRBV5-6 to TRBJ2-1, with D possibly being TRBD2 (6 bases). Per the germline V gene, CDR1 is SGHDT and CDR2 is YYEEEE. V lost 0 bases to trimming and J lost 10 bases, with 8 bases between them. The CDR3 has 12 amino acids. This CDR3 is CASSLGRGEQFF. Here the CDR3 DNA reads TGTGCCAGCAGCTTGGGGCGGGGAGAGCAGTTCTTC.

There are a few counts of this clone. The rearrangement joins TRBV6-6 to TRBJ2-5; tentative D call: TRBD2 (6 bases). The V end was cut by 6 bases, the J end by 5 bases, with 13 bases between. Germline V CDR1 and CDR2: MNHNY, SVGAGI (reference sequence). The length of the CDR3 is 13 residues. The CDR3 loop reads CASRAGWRETQYF. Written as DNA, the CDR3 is TGTGCCAGCAGGGCGGGATGGAGGGAGACCCAGTACTTC.

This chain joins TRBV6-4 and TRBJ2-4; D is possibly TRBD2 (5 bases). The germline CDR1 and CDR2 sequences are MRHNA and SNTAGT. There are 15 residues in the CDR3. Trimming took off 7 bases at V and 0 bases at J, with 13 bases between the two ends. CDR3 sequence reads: CASTMGDLAKNIQYF. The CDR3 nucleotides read TGTGCCAGCACCATGGGAGATCTAGCCAAAAACATTCAGTACTTC.

CDR3 sequence reads: CASSISGNQPQHF. The CDR3 nucleotides read TGTGCCAGTAGTATATCGGGAAATCAGCCCCAGCATTTT. The rearrangement links TRBV19 to TRBJ1-5, with D unclear. Trimming removed 2 bases at V and 4 bases at J, with 6 bases between. Germline CDR1 reads LNHDA; CDR2 reads SQIVND (reference sequence). The CDR3 is 13 amino acids. The full variable domain, completed using reference TRBV19 and TRBJ1-5, is DGGITQSPKYLFRKEGQNVTLSCEQNLNHDAMYWYRQDPGQGLRLIYYSQIVNDFQKGDIAEGYSVSREKKESFPLTVTSAQKNPTAFYLCASSISGNQPQHFGDGTRLSIL.

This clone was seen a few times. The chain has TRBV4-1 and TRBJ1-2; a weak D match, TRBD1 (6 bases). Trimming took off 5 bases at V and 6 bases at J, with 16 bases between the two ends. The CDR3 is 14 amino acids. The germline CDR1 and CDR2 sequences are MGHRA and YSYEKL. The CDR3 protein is CASSTPTGADGYTF. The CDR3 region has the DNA TGCGCCAGCAGCACCCCGACAGGTGCAGATGGCTACACCTTC.

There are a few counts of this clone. The CDR3 loop is CASSADSPQYF. The CDR3 bases are TGTGCCAGCTCAGCGGACTCCCCCCAGTACTTC. The chain couples TRBV18 to TRBJ2-7; D perhaps matches TRBD2 (5 bases). The V gene lost 5 bases and the J gene lost 10 bases, with 12 bases spanning the gap. This CDR3 has 11 residues. CDR1 is KGHSH, CDR2 LQKENI, per germline. Full variable domain (missing parts from reference TRBV18 and TRBJ2-7): NAGVMQNPRHLVRRRGQEARLRCSPMKGHSHVYWYRQLPEEGLKFMVYLQKENIIDESGMPKERFSAEFPKEGPSILRIQQVVRGDSAAYFCASSADSPQYFGPGTRLTVT.

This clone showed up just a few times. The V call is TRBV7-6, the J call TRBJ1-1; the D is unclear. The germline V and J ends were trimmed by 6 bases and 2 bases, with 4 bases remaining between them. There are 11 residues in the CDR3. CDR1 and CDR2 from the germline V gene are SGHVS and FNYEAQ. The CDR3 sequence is CASSANTEAFF. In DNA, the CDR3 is TGTGCCAGCAGTGCCAACACTGAAGCTTTCTTT.

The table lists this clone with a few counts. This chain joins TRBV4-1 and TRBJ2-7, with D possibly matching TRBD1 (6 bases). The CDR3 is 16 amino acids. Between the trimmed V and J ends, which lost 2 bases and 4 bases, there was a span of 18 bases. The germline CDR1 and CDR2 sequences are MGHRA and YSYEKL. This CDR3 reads CASSQNMEQGLYEQYF. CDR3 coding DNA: TGCGCCAGCAGCCAAAATATGGAACAGGGATTATACGAGCAGTACTTC.

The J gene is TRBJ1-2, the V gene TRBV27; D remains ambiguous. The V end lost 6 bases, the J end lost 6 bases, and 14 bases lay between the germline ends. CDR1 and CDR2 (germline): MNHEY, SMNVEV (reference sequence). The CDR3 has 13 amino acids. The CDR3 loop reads CASRERTANGYTF. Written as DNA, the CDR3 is TGTGCCAGCAGGGAGAGGACGGCGAATGGCTACACCTTC.

The CDR3 sequence is CASSPRTVSYNEQFF. The CDR3, as DNA: TGTGCCAGCAGCCCCCGGACAGTCTCCTACAATGAGCAGTTCTTC. This chain links TRBV7-9 with TRBJ2-1, with D tentatively TRBD1 (6 bases). V was trimmed by 5 bases and J by 0 bases, leaving 11 bases between them. Germline CDR1 is SEHNR and CDR2 is FQNEAQ (reference sequence). The CDR3 is 15 amino acids.

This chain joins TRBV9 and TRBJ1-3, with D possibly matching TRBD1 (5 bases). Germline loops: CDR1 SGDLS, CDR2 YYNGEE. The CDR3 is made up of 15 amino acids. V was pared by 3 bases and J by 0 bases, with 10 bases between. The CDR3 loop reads CASSGDGTSGNTIYF. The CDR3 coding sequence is TGTGCCAGCAGCGGGGACGGAACCTCTGGAAACACCATATATTTT.

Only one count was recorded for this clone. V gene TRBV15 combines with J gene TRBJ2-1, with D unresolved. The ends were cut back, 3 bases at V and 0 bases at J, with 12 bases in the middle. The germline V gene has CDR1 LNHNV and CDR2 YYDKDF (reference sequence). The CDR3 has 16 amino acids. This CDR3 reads CATSSRDSSSYNEQFF. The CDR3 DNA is TGTGCCACCAGCAGCCGCGACTCGAGCTCCTACAATGAGCAGTTCTTC.

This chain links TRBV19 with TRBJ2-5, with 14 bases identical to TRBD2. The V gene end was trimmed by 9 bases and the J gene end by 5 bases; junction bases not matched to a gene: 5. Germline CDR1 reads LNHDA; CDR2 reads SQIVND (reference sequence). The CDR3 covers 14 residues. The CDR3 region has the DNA TGTGCCAGCGGGACTAGCGGGGGTTACGAGACCCAGTACTTC. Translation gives CASGTSGGYETQYF.

CDR3 nucleotides: TGTGCCAGCAGTGGTGGGTCAGGGGAGGGCACATCGGATCAGCCCCAGCATTTT. This sequence encodes CASSGGSGEGTSDQPQHF. The chain employs TRBV2 and TRBJ1-5; D may be TRBD1 (6 bases). The CDR3 loop spans 18 amino acids. Looked up from germline, CDR1 is SNHLY and CDR2 is FYNNEI. V lost 4 bases and J 5 bases, leaving 24 bases between the germline ends.

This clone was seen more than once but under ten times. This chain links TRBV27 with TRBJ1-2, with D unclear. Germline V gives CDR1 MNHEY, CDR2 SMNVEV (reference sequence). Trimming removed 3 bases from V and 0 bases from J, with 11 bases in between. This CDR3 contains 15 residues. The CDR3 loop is CASSFQPASNYGYTF. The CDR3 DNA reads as TGTGCCAGCAGTTTTCAGCCAGCGTCTAACTATGGCTACACCTTC.

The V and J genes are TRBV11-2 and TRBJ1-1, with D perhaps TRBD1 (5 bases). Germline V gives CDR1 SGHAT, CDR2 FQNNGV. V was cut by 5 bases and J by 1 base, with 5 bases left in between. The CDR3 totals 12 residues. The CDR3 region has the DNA TGTGCCAGCAGCGGGGGGAACACTGAAGCTTTCTTT. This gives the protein CASSGGNTEAFF. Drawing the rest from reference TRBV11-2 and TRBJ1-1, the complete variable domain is EAGVAQSPRYKIIEKRQSVAFWCNPISGHATLYWYQQILGQGPKLLIQFQNNGVVDDSQLPKDRFSAERLKGVDSTLKIQPAKLEDSAVYLCASSGGNTEAFFGQGTRLTVV.

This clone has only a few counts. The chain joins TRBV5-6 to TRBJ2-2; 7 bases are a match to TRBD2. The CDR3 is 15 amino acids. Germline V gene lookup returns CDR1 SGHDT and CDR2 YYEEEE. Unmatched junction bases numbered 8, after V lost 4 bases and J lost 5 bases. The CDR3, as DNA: TGTGCCAGCAGCCCCGAGCCCGGGGGGACCGGGGAGCTGTTTTTT. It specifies CASSPEPGGTGELFF.

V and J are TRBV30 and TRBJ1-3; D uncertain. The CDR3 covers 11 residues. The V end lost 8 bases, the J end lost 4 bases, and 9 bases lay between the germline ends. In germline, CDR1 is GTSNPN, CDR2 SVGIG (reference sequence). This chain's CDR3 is CAAPEGNTIYF. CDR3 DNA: TGTGCCGCACCGGAAGGAAACACCATATATTTT.

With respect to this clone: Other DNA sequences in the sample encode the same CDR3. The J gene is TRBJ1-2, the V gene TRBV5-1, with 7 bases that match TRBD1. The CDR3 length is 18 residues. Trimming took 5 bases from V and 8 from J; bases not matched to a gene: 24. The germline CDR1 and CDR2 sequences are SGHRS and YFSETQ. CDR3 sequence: CASRRLNYLGQAPEGYTF. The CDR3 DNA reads TGCGCCAGCAGGAGGCTGAACTACCTCGGACAGGCCCCGGAAGGCTACACCTTC.